This T cell receptor (beta chain) comes out of a study of T cell repertoires in cytomegalovirus infection. For the study at large: Recently identified HLA-C-restricted CMV epitopes were used, and well-studied HLA-B-restricted CMV epitopes were used as well.

This clonotype was observed a few times. Its antigen is still unknown. TCRdb used MiXCR to reprocess the reads, holding one entry per CDR3 protein. The repertoire has about 570,000 distinct CDR3 sequences, about 39% of them found once; the top ten carry 48%. Looked up from germline, CDR1 is SGHTA and CDR2 is FQGNSA. The V end was cut by 3 bases, the J end by 5 bases, with 10 bases between. This CDR3 contains 13 residues. Sequenced here: cultured PBMCs, sampled from culture after CMV antigen stimulation. The chain recombines TRBV7-2 with TRBJ1-2, with D maybe TRBD1 (6 bases). The TCR comes from a human donor in good health (CMV status not recorded). Some clones in this sample may be carry-over from other donors' samples. CDR3 in amino acids: CASSFSGVYGYTF. CDR3 sequence (DNA): TGTGCCAGCAGCTTTTCAGGGGTGTATGGCTACACCTTC.